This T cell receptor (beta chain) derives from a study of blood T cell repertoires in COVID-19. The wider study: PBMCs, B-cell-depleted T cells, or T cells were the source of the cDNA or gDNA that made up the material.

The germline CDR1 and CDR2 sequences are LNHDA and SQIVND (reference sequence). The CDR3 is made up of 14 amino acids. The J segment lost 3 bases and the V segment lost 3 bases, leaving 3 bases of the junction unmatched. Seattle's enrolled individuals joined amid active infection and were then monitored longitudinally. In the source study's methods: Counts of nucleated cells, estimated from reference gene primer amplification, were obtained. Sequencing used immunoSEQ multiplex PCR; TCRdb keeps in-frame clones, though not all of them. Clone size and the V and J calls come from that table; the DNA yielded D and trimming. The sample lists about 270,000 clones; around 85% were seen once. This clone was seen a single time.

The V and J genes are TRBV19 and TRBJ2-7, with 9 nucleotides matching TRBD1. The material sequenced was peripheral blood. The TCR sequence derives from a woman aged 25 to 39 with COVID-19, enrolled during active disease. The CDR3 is CASSMGQGSYEQYF. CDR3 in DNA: TGTGCCAGTAGTATGGGACAGGGTAGCTACGAGCAGTACTTC. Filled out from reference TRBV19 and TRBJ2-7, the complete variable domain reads DGGITQSPKYLFRKEGQNVTLSCEQNLNHDAMYWYRQDPGQGLRLIYYSQIVNDFQKGDIAEGYSVSREKKESFPLTVTSAQKNPTAFYLCASSMGQGSYEQYFGPGTRLTVT.